This T cell receptor (beta chain) was documented in a study of T cell responses to AZD1222 COVID-19 vaccine. Study-wide findings and caveats: Spike was spanned by vaccine-associated CD4 TCRs, with dominance at 160-218 and 743-854. Most donors were white British, females outnumbered males, and clonal diversity was possibly underestimated. Close to half of all spike-specific TCRs reportedly target regions of the variants that are unmutated.

Libraries were prepared by immunoSEQ multiplex PCR; TCRdb keeps only in-frame clonotypes and omits some of them. The sample holds roughly 120,000 clones, roughly 88% seen once. Concerning this clone itself: Its antigen is still unknown.

This sample comprised peripheral blood, obtained on day 0 of MenACWY control vaccination. The sequence derives from an adult in good health.

CDR3 sequence reads: CATQGDIPGNTIYF. For the CDR3, the DNA is TGTGCCACCCAAGGGGATATCCCTGGAAACACCATATATTTT. The chain carries TRBV19 and TRBJ1-3, with D possibly being TRBD1 (5 bases). The CDR3 sequence is 14 residues long. V was clipped by 10 bases and J by 2 bases, with 15 bases between them. Germline assignment: CDR1 LNHDA and CDR2 SQIVND (reference sequence).